A selection of T cell receptor beta chains follows, all from one sample in a study of CD8+ T cells in alopecia areata. Here immunoSEQ multiplex PCR was the method, and the copy in TCRdb shows in-frame clones only, minus some. The repertoire has more than 95,000 clones, 41% of them found once; the top ten carry 1% to 1.5%. Sequences were obtained from CD4+ T cells sorted from blood. Receptors originate from a human donor with alopecia areata. CDR3s include the opening cysteine and the closing phenylalanine or tryptophan. D genes are given only for firm matches. Clone size, where shown, is once, few, many, or a class for clones that have expanded.

CDR3 DNA: TGTGCCAGCAGCGGGCTAATCACCGGGGAGCTGTTTTTT
CDR3 protein: CASSGLITGELFF
V gene: TRBV9
D gene: -
J gene: TRBJ2-2
clone size: -

CDR3 DNA: TGCAGCGCGTGGAAGGGCGAGCTCCACGAGCAGTACTTC
CDR3 protein: CSAWKGELHEQYF
V gene: TRBV29-1
D gene: -
J gene: TRBJ2-7
clone size: -

CDR3 DNA: TGCGCCAGCAGCCTAAACTCCCCGGATACGCAGTATTTT
CDR3 protein: CASSLNSPDTQYF
V gene: TRBV5-1
D gene: -
J gene: TRBJ2-3
clone size: -

CDR3 DNA: TGCAGTGGAGGACAAAATGAGCAGTTCTTC
CDR3 protein: CSGGQNEQFF
V gene: TRBV20-1
D gene: -
J gene: TRBJ2-1
clone size: -

CDR3 DNA: TGTGCCAGCAGACCCGGGGGTACCTACGAGCAGTACTTC
CDR3 protein: CASRPGGTYEQYF
V gene: TRBV28
D gene: -
J gene: TRBJ2-7
clone size: few

CDR3 DNA: TGTGCCAGCCGCACTATCCGGGGGTTGAACACTGAAGCTTTCTTT
CDR3 protein: CASRTIRGLNTEAFF
V gene: TRBV11-2
D gene: -
J gene: TRBJ1-1
clone size: -

CDR3 DNA: TGTGCCAGCAGGACAGGGGGCGCCGGCTATGGCTACACCTTC
CDR3 protein: CASRTGGAGYGYTF
V gene: TRBV6-5
D gene: TRBD1
J gene: TRBJ1-2
clone size: -

CDR3 DNA: TGTGCCAGCAGTCGGGACAGGGACACTGAAGCTTTCTTT
CDR3 protein: CASSRDRDTEAFF
V gene: TRBV6-5
D gene: TRBD1
J gene: TRBJ1-1
clone size: -

CDR3 DNA: TGCAGCGTTCGACTAGCGGGATACGAGCAGTACTTC
CDR3 protein: CSVRLAGYEQYF
V gene: TRBV29-1
D gene: TRBD2
J gene: TRBJ2-7
clone size: -

CDR3 DNA: TGTGCCAGCTCACACAGGACTAGCGGGAGGGTTAGTGAGCAGTTCTTC
CDR3 protein: CASSHRTSGRVSEQFF
V gene: TRBV18
D gene: TRBD2
J gene: TRBJ2-1
clone size: few

CDR3 DNA: TGCAGCGTTGTCGGGGGCGTCTATGGCTACACCTTC
CDR3 protein: CSVVGGVYGYTF
V gene: TRBV29-1
D gene: -
J gene: TRBJ1-2
clone size: -

CDR3 DNA: TGTGCCAGTCTCCCCCAGGGTGAAGCTTTCTTT
CDR3 protein: CASLPQGEAFF
V gene: TRBV2
D gene: -
J gene: TRBJ1-1
clone size: -

CDR3 DNA: TGTGCCTGGAGCTCCACGCTGAGGGGTGAAAAACTGTTTTTT
CDR3 protein: CAWSSTLRGEKLFF
V gene: TRBV30
D gene: -
J gene: TRBJ1-4
clone size: -

CDR3 DNA: TGCGCCAGCAGCCAAGAAAGCAGTTCCACCTACAATGAGCAGTTCTTC
CDR3 protein: CASSQESSSTYNEQFF
V gene: TRBV4-1
D gene: -
J gene: TRBJ2-1
clone size: few

CDR3 DNA: TGTGCCAGCAGCCAAGATCGAGGGGTTACCCACAATGAGCAGTTCTTC
CDR3 protein: CASSQDRGVTHNEQFF
V gene: TRBV4-2
D gene: -
J gene: TRBJ2-1
clone size: -

CDR3 DNA: TGTGCCAGCAGTTACCGGTTGGATCAGCCCCAGCATTTT
CDR3 protein: CASSYRLDQPQHF
V gene: TRBV6-5
D gene: -
J gene: TRBJ1-5
clone size: few

CDR3 DNA: TGTGCCTGGACGACAGGAAACACCTATGGCTACACCTTC
CDR3 protein: CAWTTGNTYGYTF
V gene: TRBV30
D gene: -
J gene: TRBJ1-2
clone size: -

CDR3 DNA: TGTGCCAGCAGCTTATCACAGAGCACAGATACGCAGTATTTT
CDR3 protein: CASSLSQSTDTQYF
V gene: TRBV7-9
D gene: -
J gene: TRBJ2-3
clone size: -

CDR3 DNA: TGTGCCAGTAGTATCCAGAACCGCGGGACAGCCACTGAAGCTTTCTTT
CDR3 protein: CASSIQNRGTATEAFF
V gene: TRBV19
D gene: TRBD1
J gene: TRBJ1-1
clone size: few

CDR3 DNA: TGTGCCAGCAGCTTCCGCTCGGGGGCGGGCCAAGAGACCCAGTACTTC
CDR3 protein: CASSFRSGAGQETQYF
V gene: TRBV7-2
D gene: -
J gene: TRBJ2-5
clone size: -

CDR3 DNA: TGTGCCAGCAGCTTAGCGTGGACAGAAGCCAAAAACATTCAGTACTTC
CDR3 protein: CASSLAWTEAKNIQYF
V gene: TRBV7-9
D gene: -
J gene: TRBJ2-4
clone size: -

CDR3 DNA: TGTGCCAGCAGCCAAGGGATTACGTCCTACGAGCAGTACTTC
CDR3 protein: CASSQGITSYEQYF
V gene: TRBV5-6
D gene: -
J gene: TRBJ2-7
clone size: -

CDR3 DNA: TGTGCCAGCAGTGATAATGGGAATGAAGCTTTCTTT
CDR3 protein: CASSDNGNEAFF
V gene: TRBV2
D gene: -
J gene: TRBJ1-1
clone size: -

CDR3 DNA: TGCAGCCCACGGGAAGATACGCAGTATTTT
CDR3 protein: CSPREDTQYF
V gene: TRBV20-1
D gene: -
J gene: TRBJ2-3
clone size: -

CDR3 DNA: TGCGCCAGCAGCCAAGATCATTCAAGCGGGGGGATTTCTAGCACAGATACGCAGTATTTT
CDR3 protein: CASSQDHSSGGISSTDTQYF
V gene: TRBV4-3
D gene: TRBD2
J gene: TRBJ2-3
clone size: few

CDR3 DNA: TGTGCCAGCAGTGGGCCGAGCTCCGGACAGAGATACGAGCAGTACTTC
CDR3 protein: CASSGPSSGQRYEQYF
V gene: TRBV6-1
D gene: -
J gene: TRBJ2-7
clone size: -

CDR3 DNA: TGCGCCAGCAGCTTGGAGGTGAACACCGGGGAGCTGTTTTTT
CDR3 protein: CASSLEVNTGELFF
V gene: TRBV5-1
D gene: -
J gene: TRBJ2-2
clone size: -

CDR3 DNA: TGTGCCAGCCAAGTCTCCTACGAGCAGTACTTC
CDR3 protein: CASQVSYEQYF
V gene: TRBV2
D gene: -
J gene: TRBJ2-7
clone size: once

CDR3 DNA: TGTGCCAGCAGCCCTAGGGGGTCCTACGAGCAGTACTTC
CDR3 protein: CASSPRGSYEQYF
V gene: TRBV11-2
D gene: -
J gene: TRBJ2-7
clone size: few

CDR3 DNA: TGCGCCAGCAGTATGGGTCCCGGGGGGGATAATTCACCCCTCCACTTT
CDR3 protein: CASSMGPGGDNSPLHF
V gene: TRBV5-1
D gene: -
J gene: TRBJ1-6
clone size: -

CDR3 DNA: TGTGCCAGCAGCTCCTTGGGTCAGCCCCAGCATTTT
CDR3 protein: CASSSLGQPQHF
V gene: TRBV5-6
D gene: -
J gene: TRBJ1-5
clone size: -

CDR3 DNA: TGTGCCAGCAGCGTCGCCGGGACAGGGGGCGACGAGCAGTACTTC
CDR3 protein: CASSVAGTGGDEQYF
V gene: TRBV9
D gene: TRBD1
J gene: TRBJ2-7
clone size: -

CDR3 DNA: TGCGCCAGCAGCCAAGGGCACAATCAAGAGACCCAGTACTTC
CDR3 protein: CASSQGHNQETQYF
V gene: TRBV4-3
D gene: -
J gene: TRBJ2-5
clone size: -

CDR3 DNA: TGTGCCAGCAGCGGGACAGTCTCCTACGAGCAGTACTTC
CDR3 protein: CASSGTVSYEQYF
V gene: TRBV5-6
D gene: TRBD1
J gene: TRBJ2-7
clone size: -

CDR3 DNA: TGTGCCAGCAGCGACAGGGGGCGCGGCACAGATACGCAGTATTTT
CDR3 protein: CASSDRGRGTDTQYF
V gene: TRBV7-9
D gene: TRBD1
J gene: TRBJ2-3
clone size: -

CDR3 DNA: TGTGCCAGCAGCTTACCGGGACTAGCGGGGACAGATACGCAGTATTTT
CDR3 protein: CASSLPGLAGTDTQYF
V gene: TRBV7-9
D gene: TRBD2
J gene: TRBJ2-3
clone size: -

CDR3 DNA: TGTGCCAGCAGCTCAACGGGGCGGGGGAGCTACGAGCAGTACTTC
CDR3 protein: CASSSTGRGSYEQYF
V gene: TRBV7-9
D gene: TRBD2
J gene: TRBJ2-7
clone size: -

CDR3 DNA: TGCGCCAGCAGCCAAGAACCCTCCAATCAGCCCCAGCATTTT
CDR3 protein: CASSQEPSNQPQHF
V gene: TRBV4-1
D gene: -
J gene: TRBJ1-5
clone size: once

CDR3 DNA: TGTGCCAGCAGTGTGCTTGGTTTGGGCACCTCTGGGGCCAACGTCCTGACTTTC
CDR3 protein: CASSVLGLGTSGANVLTF
V gene: TRBV6-1
D gene: -
J gene: TRBJ2-6
clone size: -

CDR3 DNA: TGTGCCAGCAGCTTATACGGGGATAATGAAAAACTGTTTTTT
CDR3 protein: CASSLYGDNEKLFF
V gene: TRBV7-9
D gene: -
J gene: TRBJ1-4
clone size: few

CDR3 DNA: TGTGCCAGCAGCTTGGACAGCCACAATGAGCAGTTCTTC
CDR3 protein: CASSLDSHNEQFF
V gene: TRBV7-3
D gene: -
J gene: TRBJ2-1
clone size: -

CDR3 DNA: TGTGCCACCAGCAGAGTGATCGGACAGATTGAAAAACTGTTTTTT
CDR3 protein: CATSRVIGQIEKLFF
V gene: TRBV15
D gene: -
J gene: TRBJ1-4
clone size: -

CDR3 DNA: TGCAGCGTTGCTAGGAACACTGAAGCTTTCTTT
CDR3 protein: CSVARNTEAFF
V gene: TRBV29-1
D gene: -
J gene: TRBJ1-1
clone size: few

CDR3 DNA: TGCGCCAGCAGCTTGGGACAATACACCGGGGAGCTGTTTTTT
CDR3 protein: CASSLGQYTGELFF
V gene: TRBV5-1
D gene: -
J gene: TRBJ2-2
clone size: -

CDR3 DNA: TGTGCCAGCAGTGAAGCGTTAGGAGCGGGAGTCAATTTAGACGAGCAGTACTTC
CDR3 protein: CASSEALGAGVNLDEQYF
V gene: TRBV2
D gene: TRBD2
J gene: TRBJ2-7
clone size: few

CDR3 DNA: TGTGCCAGCAGCCCGGGGGGCTATGGCTACACCTTC
CDR3 protein: CASSPGGYGYTF
V gene: TRBV28
D gene: -
J gene: TRBJ1-2
clone size: -

CDR3 DNA: TGTGCCTGGAACCCGGGCCTGCTCCAGTTCTTC
CDR3 protein: CAWNPGLLQFF
V gene: TRBV30
D gene: -
J gene: TRBJ2-1
clone size: -

CDR3 DNA: TGTGCCAGCAGCGTAGCGTTGCGGGAGGAAGAATACAATGAGCAGTTCTTC
CDR3 protein: CASSVALREEEYNEQFF
V gene: TRBV9
D gene: TRBD2
J gene: TRBJ2-1
clone size: -

CDR3 DNA: TGCAGCGTTGAAGATCGGTCCGAGTCCAGGGCTAGCCGGGCCCACAATGAGCAGTTCTTC
CDR3 protein: CSVEDRSESRASRAHNEQFF
V gene: TRBV29-1
D gene: -
J gene: TRBJ2-1
clone size: -

CDR3 DNA: TGTGCCAGCAGCGCCGGATCAAAGGGGAGACGCAATCAGCCCCAGCATTTT
CDR3 protein: CASSAGSKGRRNQPQHF
V gene: TRBV7-2
D gene: -
J gene: TRBJ1-5
clone size: once

CDR3 DNA: TGTGCCAGCACCGAGTGGGGCAGGGCCACTGAAGCTTTCTTT
CDR3 protein: CASTEWGRATEAFF
V gene: TRBV2
D gene: -
J gene: TRBJ1-1
clone size: -

CDR3 DNA: TGTGCCAGCAGCTTGGTGCCCTCGGAGACCCAGTACTTC
CDR3 protein: CASSLVPSETQYF
V gene: TRBV5-4
D gene: -
J gene: TRBJ2-5
clone size: -

CDR3 DNA: TGTGCCAGTAGTACCGGACAGCCCGGTGGGCCCCAGCATTTT
CDR3 protein: CASSTGQPGGPQHF
V gene: TRBV19
D gene: -
J gene: TRBJ1-5
clone size: few

CDR3 DNA: TGCAGCGTACAGGGGACAGATACGCAGTATTTT
CDR3 protein: CSVQGTDTQYF
V gene: TRBV29-1
D gene: TRBD1
J gene: TRBJ2-3
clone size: -

CDR3 DNA: TGTGCCACCAGGCAGGTTAACTATGGCTACACCTTC
CDR3 protein: CATRQVNYGYTF
V gene: TRBV6-5
D gene: -
J gene: TRBJ1-2
clone size: -

CDR3 DNA: TGTGCCTGGAGTGTACCTGGGACGACTGGAAACACCATATATTTT
CDR3 protein: CAWSVPGTTGNTIYF
V gene: TRBV30
D gene: -
J gene: TRBJ1-3
clone size: -

CDR3 DNA: TGCGCCAGCAGCTGGACGGATATCGACAGGGACCACGAGCAGTACTTC
CDR3 protein: CASSWTDIDRDHEQYF
V gene: TRBV5-1
D gene: TRBD1
J gene: TRBJ2-7
clone size: -

CDR3 DNA: TGTGCCAGCTCACCTTCAGGGGCTAGCGGCTACGAGCAGTACTTC
CDR3 protein: CASSPSGASGYEQYF
V gene: TRBV18
D gene: -
J gene: TRBJ2-7
clone size: -

CDR3 DNA: TGTGCCAGCAGCTCCGGACTAGCGGGAAGCACAGATACGCAGTATTTT
CDR3 protein: CASSSGLAGSTDTQYF
V gene: TRBV5-4
D gene: TRBD2
J gene: TRBJ2-3
clone size: -

CDR3 DNA: TGTGCCAGCCGAACAGGACAGCCCTACGAGCAGTACTTC
CDR3 protein: CASRTGQPYEQYF
V gene: TRBV28
D gene: -
J gene: TRBJ2-7
clone size: -